A single sample gave rise to the 14 T cell receptor beta chains below, sequenced in a study of blood T cell repertoires in COVID-19. Some clones are missing from TCRdb's copy, which holds only in-frame ones; the method was immunoSEQ multiplex PCR. This table holds about 130,000 clones, 87% found once. The sequencing input was peripheral blood. Every receptor here comes from a woman between 55 and 75 years old with acute or convalescent COVID-19.

V usage is TRBV7-9 and J usage is TRBJ1-1; D gene unclear. This CDR3 is 13 amino acids long. Trimming took 1 base from V and 5 from J, leaving 8 bases between them. Germline lookup yields CDR1 SEHNR and CDR2 FQNEAQ (reference sequence). DNA of the CDR3: TGTGCCAGCAGCTTAGACGGTTGGACTGAAGCTTTCTTT. Its protein product is CASSLDGWTEAFF.

The V gene is TRBV18, the J gene TRBJ1-3, with D possibly being TRBD1 (6 bases). Germline-derived CDR1 and CDR2 are KGHSH and LQKENI. V dropped 0 bases and J dropped 8 bases, with 14 bases sitting between them. The CDR3 sequence is 15 residues long. The CDR3 DNA reads TGTGCCAGCTCACCACCCGCCACAGGGAGAGACACCATATATTTT. Its translation is CASSPPATGRDTIYF.

This clone was recorded a few times. The rearrangement links TRBV10-3 to TRBJ1-2; 7 nucleotides match TRBD1. The V segment lost 2 bases and the J segment 8 bases; nucleotides outside the gene matches: 2. The germline V gene has CDR1 ENHRY and CDR2 SYGVKD. This CDR3 spans 12 amino acids. The CDR3 DNA follows: TGTGCCATCAGTGAGCAACAGGGGGGCTACACCTTC. Translated: CAISEQQGGYTF.

Here the CDR3 reads CASRGDTATNEKLFF. CDR3 nucleotides: TGTGCCAGCAGGGGGGACACCGCAACTAATGAAAAACTGTTTTTT. V is TRBV2 and J is TRBJ1-4, with a weak D call TRBD1 (6 bases). The germline V gene encodes CDR1 SNHLY and CDR2 FYNNEI. The V end lost 6 bases, the J end lost 0 bases, and 11 bases lay between the germline ends. This CDR3 has 15 amino acids.

V and J are TRBV6-1 and TRBJ1-6, with no clear D. The CDR3 consists of 14 residues. Germline loops: CDR1 MNHNS, CDR2 SASEGT. The V gene lost 4 bases and the J gene lost 8 bases, with 12 bases spanning the gap. CDR3 DNA: TGTGCCAGCAGTGTAGCGACCCAGGATTCACCCCTCCACTTT. It codes for CASSVATQDSPLHF.

The chain employs TRBV4-1 and TRBJ1-4; 9 bases are shared with TRBD1. J was trimmed by 5 bases and V by 6 bases; bases with no gene match: 4. Germline CDR1 is MGHRA and CDR2 is YSYEKL. The CDR3 sequence is 14 residues long. The CDR3 nucleotides read TGCGCCAGCAGTCCCGGGACAGGGAATGAAAAACTGTTTTTT. Its protein product is CASSPGTGNEKLFF.

This clone was found once. The rearrangement uses TRBV27 and TRBJ1-1; D unclear. Per germline, CDR1 MNHEY and CDR2 SMNVEV (reference sequence). The CDR3 is 14 amino acids. V lost 3 bases and J 3 bases, leaving 11 bases between the germline ends. The CDR3 DNA follows: TGTGCCAGCAGTTTGTTGGGTCGGGACACTGAAGCTTTCTTT. Translated, it gives CASSLLGRDTEAFF.

This chain links TRBV27 with TRBJ1-1, with 7 bases fitting TRBD1. There are 13 residues in the CDR3. Germline-derived CDR1 and CDR2 are MNHEY and SMNVEV (reference sequence). The V and J ends lost 8 bases and 0 bases, in that order; junction bases with no gene match: 3. CDR3 DNA: TGTGCCAGCGGGGGACAGATGAACACTGAAGCTTTCTTT. This encodes CASGGQMNTEAFF.

This chain joins TRBV19 and TRBJ1-4; 11 bases line up with TRBD1. The CDR3 extends over 15 amino acids. The J segment lost 13 bases and the V segment lost 3 bases, leaving 10 bases of the junction unmatched. CDR1 is LNHDA, CDR2 SQIVND, per germline (reference sequence). CDR3 DNA: TGTGCCAGTAGTATGGCAGGGACAGGGGGGCTCGGACTGTTTTTT. The encoded protein is CASSMAGTGGLGLFF.

V and J are TRBV6-5 and TRBJ2-1, with TRBD1 identical over 7 bases. Germline V gene lookup returns CDR1 MNHEY and CDR2 SVGAGI. The CDR3 has 14 amino acids. After removal of 4 bases from V and 10 bases from J, the junction contained 10 bases not matched to a gene. In DNA, the CDR3 is TGTGCCAGCAGTTCTCCGGACAGGCAAAGGGAGCAGTTCTTC. This translates into CASSSPDRQREQFF.

V usage is TRBV29-1 and J usage is TRBJ2-3; TRBD2 matches 8 bases. The ends lost 4 bases at V and 2 bases at J; junction bases unmatched: 8. The CDR3 runs to 15 residues. In germline, CDR1 is SQVTM, CDR2 ANQGSEA. The CDR3 reads CSVGRTSGDTDTQYF. CDR3 coding DNA: TGCAGCGTTGGGAGAACTAGCGGCGACACAGATACGCAGTATTTT.

V gene TRBV3-1 (or the pseudogene TRBV3-2) combines with J gene TRBJ2-4; TRBD1 aligns across 8 bases. The CDR3 runs 17 residues. Germline assignment: CDR1 LGHDT and CDR2 YNNKEL (reference sequence). With 4 bases clipped from V and 0 bases from J, the junction kept 8 bases outside the gene matches. The CDR3 sequence: CASSPRTGTLAKNIQYF. In nucleotides, the CDR3 is TGTGCCAGCAGCCCTAGGACAGGGACACTAGCCAAAAACATTCAGTACTTC.

The V call is TRBV10-3, the J call TRBJ2-7, with D possibly matching TRBD1 (6 bases). The CDR3 is made up of 15 amino acids. The V gene's germline CDR1 is ENHRY and CDR2 SYGVKD. V was trimmed by 2 bases and J by 2 bases, leaving 13 bases between them. CDR3 amino acids: CAISENQGSTYEQYF. In DNA, the CDR3 is TGTGCCATCAGTGAGAACCAGGGGTCGACCTACGAGCAGTACTTC.

The chain employs TRBV5-4 and TRBJ2-5; TRBD2 might be the D (7 bases). V was shortened by 4 bases and J by 7 bases, with 17 bases between the two germline ends. The CDR3 extends over 14 amino acids. Germline V CDR1 and CDR2: SGHNT, YYREEE (reference sequence). CDR3 sequence reads: CASSPKGGMGTQYF. The CDR3 nucleotides read TGTGCCAGCAGCCCCAAGGGGGGGATGGGGACCCAGTACTTC.